The rows below give T cell receptor beta chains drawn from one sample of a study of control samples from healthy donors and cancer patients. Only in-frame clones appear in the TCRdb table, and some are missing; sequencing was by immunoSEQ multiplex PCR. The table has 90,000 to 150,000 clones, 70% to 90% seen once. Sequenced input: blood. These receptors all come from a man aged 45-60 years in good health. The conserved cysteine and the conserved F or W are not part of the CDR3 here. Expanded clones are given a class, and other clones once, few, many or no size at all.

CDR3aa: ASVGGQGWTEAF
abundance: -
v_gene: TRBV30
j_gene: TRBJ1-1

CDR3aa: ASSFFPGQDQPQH
abundance: -
v_gene: TRBV27
j_gene: TRBJ1-5

CDR3aa: AWSVTGREKLF
abundance: -
v_gene: TRBV30
j_gene: TRBJ1-4

CDR3aa: ASSPGTGPYEQY
abundance: -
v_gene: TRBV27
j_gene: TRBJ2-7

CDR3aa: ASSLQGRNSPLH
abundance: -
v_gene: TRBV7-2
j_gene: TRBJ1-6

CDR3aa: ASSLRNRGQNTEAF
abundance: -
v_gene: TRBV5-8
j_gene: TRBJ1-1

CDR3aa: ASSPPGYNEQF
abundance: -
v_gene: TRBV27
j_gene: TRBJ2-1

CDR3aa: ASSPDRGAGDEQF
abundance: -
v_gene: TRBV5-8
j_gene: TRBJ2-1

CDR3aa: ASSQAFEGGTEAF
abundance: once
v_gene: TRBV3-1/TRBV3-2
j_gene: TRBJ1-1

CDR3aa: ASSGAGGVSTEAF
abundance: -
v_gene: TRBV5-1
j_gene: TRBJ1-1

CDR3aa: ASKQGDRETQY
abundance: -
v_gene: TRBV19
j_gene: TRBJ2-5

CDR3aa: RATANTEAF
abundance: -
v_gene: TRBV20-1
j_gene: TRBJ1-1

CDR3aa: ATSTNSNQPQH
abundance: -
v_gene: TRBV15
j_gene: TRBJ1-5

CDR3aa: ASSQEGIGNYGYT
abundance: -
v_gene: TRBV4-1
j_gene: TRBJ1-2

CDR3aa: ASSQEAGAKNIQY
abundance: -
v_gene: TRBV14
j_gene: TRBJ2-4

CDR3aa: ASSLGLAYEQY
abundance: -
v_gene: TRBV4-3
j_gene: TRBJ2-7

CDR3aa: ASSLGDRTYGYT
abundance: once
v_gene: TRBV5-1
j_gene: TRBJ1-2

CDR3aa: ASSFQPGGSTDTQY
abundance: -
v_gene: TRBV5-1
j_gene: TRBJ2-3

CDR3aa: ASSIRGQSDYGYT
abundance: few
v_gene: TRBV19
j_gene: TRBJ1-2

CDR3aa: ASSPRTGDGDQPQH
abundance: once
v_gene: TRBV18
j_gene: TRBJ1-5

CDR3aa: ASSVGGVSLTGELF
abundance: -
v_gene: TRBV2
j_gene: TRBJ2-2

CDR3aa: ASSLPVAGGREQY
abundance: -
v_gene: TRBV18
j_gene: TRBJ2-7

CDR3aa: ASSFQGRAEQF
abundance: -
v_gene: TRBV12-3/TRBV12-4
j_gene: TRBJ2-1

CDR3aa: AWSGQGGYGYT
abundance: once
v_gene: TRBV30
j_gene: TRBJ1-2

CDR3aa: ASSPLSNQPQH
abundance: few
v_gene: TRBV18
j_gene: TRBJ1-5

CDR3aa: ASIYGPEAYEQY
abundance: -
v_gene: TRBV7-9
j_gene: TRBJ2-7

CDR3aa: ASSLGGALYNEQF
abundance: -
v_gene: TRBV9
j_gene: TRBJ2-1

CDR3aa: ATSRETRRGAEAF
abundance: -
v_gene: TRBV15
j_gene: TRBJ1-1

CDR3aa: ATSPRTENNEQF
abundance: -
v_gene: TRBV15
j_gene: TRBJ2-1

CDR3aa: ASGQTTGTGNTNYGYT
abundance: -
v_gene: TRBV12-5
j_gene: TRBJ1-2

CDR3aa: ASSPSSGTGKRRF
abundance: once
v_gene: TRBV19
j_gene: TRBJ1-4

CDR3aa: ASNRMGRTTDTQY
abundance: few
v_gene: TRBV5-6
j_gene: TRBJ2-3

CDR3aa: ASSVGSSGANVLT
abundance: -
v_gene: TRBV9
j_gene: TRBJ2-6

CDR3aa: ASSLTRAPEAF
abundance: -
v_gene: TRBV11-2
j_gene: TRBJ1-1

CDR3aa: ASRPTGGVETQY
abundance: -
v_gene: TRBV27
j_gene: TRBJ2-5